This note documents a single TCR beta chain sequence. These data come from a study of T cells after posttransplantation cyclophosphamide. CDR1 is SEHNR, CDR2 FQNEAQ, per germline (reference sequence). The CDR3 consists of 17 residues. V trimming: 5 bases; J trimming: 3 bases; junction bases outside the gene matches: 11. Treatment was busulfan-fludarabine conditioning, a marrow graft, and cyclophosphamide on days +3 and +4. Data came from immunoSEQ multiplex PCR; TCRdb stores just in-frame clones and leaves some out. The sample shows about 4,300 clones, approximately 80% of them seen only once. This chain uses TRBV7-9 with TRBJ1-1; TRBD1 aligns across 11 bases. The sequence derives from a male patient aged 45-60 years who received an allogeneic stem cell transplant from an unrelated donor, was CMV-positive, and had acute GVHD only. The graft donor may be the source of some T cells. Sequenced material: PBMCs, taken approximately 30 days after a stem cell transplant with posttransplant cyclophosphamide. The CDR3 sequence is CASSPHGQGALDTEAFF. DNA of the CDR3: TGTGCCAGCAGCCCTCATGGACAGGGGGCACTGGACACTGAAGCTTTCTTT.